One sample yielded the 8 T cell receptor beta chains listed below, sequenced in a study of T cell repertoires in cytomegalovirus infection. TCRdb re-called the reads with MiXCR, one entry per CDR3 protein. In the table there are around 260,000 distinct CDR3 sequences, roughly 25% of which are singletons. Sequenced input: PBMCs. These receptors came from a human donor in good health (CMV status not recorded). Some clones in this sample may be carry-over from other donors' samples.

This clonotype was recorded many times. The chain couples TRBV5-4 to TRBJ2-1; 7 bases map to TRBD1. With V trimmed by 5 bases and J by 3 bases, 11 bases remained unmatched. This CDR3 is 16 amino acids long. CDR1 and CDR2 (germline): SGHNT, YYREEE (reference sequence). This chain's CDR3 is CASSRQGSYYYNEQFF. CDR3 nucleotides: TGTGCCAGCAGTCGACAGGGTTCTTACTACTACAATGAGCAGTTCTTC.

The chain links TRBV18 to TRBJ1-1; maybe TRBD1 (6 bases). The CDR3 covers 16 residues. Germline-derived CDR1 and CDR2 are KGHSH and LQKENI. Trimming shortened V by 0 bases and J by 7 bases, and 18 bases separated the two germline ends. The CDR3 region is CASSPPVTGTYGEAFF. DNA of the CDR3: TGTGCCAGCTCACCACCGGTTACAGGGACATACGGTGAAGCTTTCTTT.

This clonotype was seen just once. CDR3 loop: CAWRPGPHTGELFF. CDR3 DNA sequence: TGTGCCTGGAGGCCGGGACCACACACCGGGGAGCTGTTTTTT. The chain uses TRBV30 and TRBJ2-2, with D perhaps being TRBD1 or TRBD2 (5 bases each). Trimming left V 3 bases short and J 3 bases short, with 11 bases between. CDR3 length: 14 amino acids. Per germline, CDR1 GTSNPN and CDR2 SVGIG (reference sequence).

Only a few counts were recorded for this clonotype. This rearrangement joins TRBV5-1 to TRBJ2-2; a possible D gene is TRBD2 (5 bases). Germline V CDR1 and CDR2: SGHRS, YFSETQ. The length of the CDR3 is 15 residues. Between the trimmed V and J ends, which lost 5 bases and 1 base, there was a span of 12 bases. For the CDR3, the DNA is TGCGCCAGCAGTTTGACGGGGATGAACACCGGGGAGCTGTTTTTT. Amino acid sequence: CASSLTGMNTGELFF.

This clonotype occurred many times. The chain recombines TRBV7-3 with TRBJ2-1, with 9 bases that match TRBD2. Trimming at V came to 5 bases and at J to 8 bases, leaving 13 bases not matched to a gene. CDR3 size: 16 residues. CDR1 is SGHTA, CDR2 FQGTGA, per germline. For the CDR3, the DNA is TGTGCCAGCAGCCCGGTAGCGGGGGATAGTTTAGATGAGCAGTTCTTC. This gives the protein CASSPVAGDSLDEQFF.

The CDR3 DNA follows: TGCAGTGCTAGAGTGGTGGGGGGGGAGACCCAGTACTTC. It encodes CSARVVGGETQYF. V and J are TRBV20-1 and TRBJ2-5, with 7 positions matching TRBD2. CDR1 is DFQATT, CDR2 SNEGSKA, per germline (reference sequence). V trimming: 1 base; J trimming: 5 bases; junction bases outside the gene matches: 4. The CDR3 contains 13 residues.

The V call is TRBV6-5, the J call TRBJ2-1; tentatively, D is TRBD1 or TRBD2 (5 bases each). The germline V gene encodes CDR1 MNHEY and CDR2 SVGAGI. Deletions cut 0 bases from V and 6 bases from J, with 9 bases between. CDR3 length: 14 amino acids. The CDR3 coding sequence is TGTGCCAGCAGTTACTCTTTGGGGGTCAATGAGCAGTTCTTC. Protein product: CASSYSLGVNEQFF.

This clonotype was seen a few times. V and J are TRBV5-1 and TRBJ2-3; 7 nucleotides align to TRBD1. J gave up 0 bases and V 0 bases, and 7 bases lay outside the gene matches. Looked up from germline, CDR1 is SGHRS and CDR2 is YFSETQ. The CDR3 loop spans 17 amino acids. CDR3 sequence (DNA): TGCGCCAGCAGCTTGGATGTAGGGACAGCTAGCACAGATACGCAGTATTTT. Translation: CASSLDVGTASTDTQYF.